The text below deals with one TCR beta chain. Its target is not known. From germline, CDR1 is DFQATT and CDR2 SNEGSKA (reference sequence). This CDR3 is 14 amino acids long. V gave up 1 base and J gave up 1 base, with 8 bases separating them. TCRdb independently ran MiXCR on the reads; one entry per CDR3 protein. The repertoire consists of some 280,000 distinct CDR3 sequences, with approximately 15% occurring once and the leading ten covering 8.8%. This sample stems from a study of T cell repertoires in cytomegalovirus infection. Study as a whole: Matching HLA type, along with CMV infection, was indicated by public TCR beta signatures.

Notes on the study in general: Dominating the ex vivo response were TCR beta clonotypes that were CMV-specific and HLA-C-restricted. The cumulative frequency of public TCR beta families distinguished individuals who carried CMV together with the relevant HLA.

The chain recombines TRBV20-1 with TRBJ1-5, with no clear D. The sequencing input was PBMCs. The clonotype was recovered from a human donor in good health (CMV status not recorded). Some clones in this sample may be carry-over from other donors' samples. The CDR3 DNA is TGCAGTGCTAGAGGACTCACCAGCAATCAGCCCCAGCATTTT. Its protein is CSARGLTSNQPQHF.